This T cell receptor beta chain was found in a study of regulatory T cells in long-lasting Graves disease. Time point meaning: newly diagnosed GD, antithyroid drugs for less than 3 months. After RNA was extracted from PBMCs, the TCR library was made from it. This clonotype was seen ten or more times. With iRepertoire HTBI primers and Arm-PCR of CDR3 regions, TCR beta libraries were built. Authors' methods: Segment identification across samples yielded 55 to 65 TRBV and around 13 TRBJ segments. TCRdb reanalysed the multiplex PCR reads using MiXCR and keeps one entry per CDR3 protein. What appears here as the V and J calls and clone size reflects TCRdb's work, not the paper's. This sample has 350,000 to 500,000 distinct CDR3 sequences, with 11% to 15% found just once. Trimming cost V 2 bases and J 4 bases; bases outside gene matches: 3. Germline V gene sequence: CDR1 GTSNPN, CDR2 SVGIG (reference sequence). The CDR3 is 14 residues long.

This sample was also put to use in a study of T cells in Graves' hyperthyroidism and ophthalmopathy. That work adds: A model of 13 V-J pairs discriminated ophthalmopathy from stable hyperthyroidism.

The chain carries TRBV30 and TRBJ2-1, with 9 bases aligning to TRBD2. Sequenced here: peripheral blood mononuclear cells (PBMCs), sampled at new diagnosis, from a patient treated with antithyroid drugs. The sequence came from a woman aged 50 to 60 with Graves disease. The CDR3, as DNA: TGTGCCTGGAGTCCTAGCGGGGATTACAATGAGCAGTTCTTC. It encodes CAWSPSGDYNEQFF.